One and the same sample provided the 16 T cell receptor beta chains below, sequenced in a study of T cell responses to AZD1222 COVID-19 vaccine. The table came from immunoSEQ multiplex PCR; TCRdb's copy has only in-frame clones and leaves some out. The table lists under 200,000 clones, about 88% of them singletons, with around 5.5% in the top ten. The sample consisted of peripheral blood, taken on day 0 of AZD1222 vaccination. The receptor set was obtained from an adult in good health.

This sequence joins TRBV5-1 and TRBJ2-1; D unclear. The V end lost 1 base, the J end lost 8 bases, and 4 bases lay between the germline ends. CDR1 and CDR2 from the germline V gene are SGHRS and YFSETQ. The CDR3 extends over 11 amino acids. In DNA form, the CDR3 reads TGCGCCAGCAGCTTGAGGGATGAGCAGTTCTTC. The encoded protein is CASSLRDEQFF.

Only one count was recorded for this clone. V gene TRBV7-2 combines with J gene TRBJ1-2; D not certain. Per germline, CDR1 SGHTA and CDR2 FQGNSA. The ends were cut back, 1 base at V and 2 bases at J, with 8 bases in the middle. The CDR3 has 14 amino acids. CDR3 coding DNA: TGTGCCAGCAGCTTAGAGAGAGTCAACTATGGCTACACCTTC. It yields the protein CASSLERVNYGYTF.

This chain joins TRBV6-6 and TRBJ1-1, with D perhaps TRBD1 (5 bases). This CDR3 has 14 amino acids. Looked up from germline, CDR1 is MNHNY and CDR2 is SVGAGI (reference sequence). Trimming took 6 bases from V and 2 from J, leaving 13 bases between them. In DNA, the CDR3 is TGTGCCAGCAGACTGGGGCCCCGAAACACTGAAGCTTTCTTT. Translating gives CASRLGPRNTEAFF.

The rearrangement links TRBV5-1 to TRBJ1-1; tentatively, D is TRBD1 (6 bases). This CDR3 region has 14 residues. Germline-derived CDR1 and CDR2 are SGHRS and YFSETQ. V shed 2 bases and J shed 1 base, with 9 bases lying between them. CDR3: CASSFTGSNTEAFF. In DNA form, the CDR3 reads TGCGCCAGCAGCTTTACAGGGTCGAACACTGAAGCTTTCTTT. The entire variable domain, with the rest obtained from reference TRBV5-1 and TRBJ1-1, is as follows: KAGVTQTPRYLIKTRGQQVTLSCSPISGHRSVSWYQQTPGQGLQFLFEYFSETQRNKGNFPGRFSGRQFSNSRSEMNVSTLELGDSALYLCASSFTGSNTEAFFGQGTRLTVV.

This sequence joins TRBV27 and TRBJ1-4; tentatively, D is TRBD1 (5 bases). Germline CDR1 and CDR2: MNHEY and SMNVEV (reference sequence). Trimming took off 0 bases at V and 8 bases at J, with 13 bases between the two ends. The CDR3 loop spans 15 amino acids. DNA of the CDR3: TGTGCCAGCAGTTTATCTTGGCAGGGAAGCGAAAAACTGTTTTTT. Protein sequence: CASSLSWQGSEKLFF.

The chain is built from TRBV19 and TRBJ1-1; D is possibly TRBD1 (6 bases). CDR3 length equals 13 residues. Trimming stripped 5 bases from V and 4 bases from J, with 11 bases between. Germline values: CDR1 LNHDA, CDR2 SQIVND (reference sequence). CDR3 region: CASSARTVTEAFF. The CDR3 bases are TGTGCCAGTAGTGCCCGGACAGTCACTGAAGCTTTCTTT.

Remarks on this clone: At one end the junction does not follow the germline gene, possibly because of a read error. The chain joins TRBV6-1 to TRBJ1-1; a weak D match, TRBD1 (6 bases). The CDR3 covers 15 residues. The V gene's germline CDR1 is MNHNS and CDR2 SASEGT. CDR3 DNA sequence: TGTGCCAGCAGCGAAGGGGGGGGTAGAACTACTGAAGCTTTCTTT. It translates to CASSEGGGRTTEAFF.

This chain joins TRBV7-2 and TRBJ2-7; 14 bases match TRBD2. The CDR3 is made up of 17 amino acids. J was trimmed by 2 bases and V by 4 bases; bases with no gene match: 7. Germline CDR1 and CDR2: SGHTA and FQGNSA. CDR3 sequence: CASSSGLAGGSTYEQYF. The CDR3 DNA follows: TGTGCCAGCAGCTCTGGACTAGCGGGAGGATCCACCTACGAGCAGTACTTC.

This chain uses TRBV18 with TRBJ2-7, with TRBD2 matching over 9 bases. The CDR3 loop spans 15 amino acids. V lost 0 bases and J lost 6; bases outside the gene matches: 6. Germline CDR1 reads KGHSH; CDR2 reads LQKENI. The CDR3 protein is CASSPPSGRTSEQYF. CDR3 DNA: TGTGCCAGCTCACCACCGAGCGGGAGGACCTCCGAGCAGTACTTC.

The chain employs TRBV6-5 and TRBJ1-5, with a weak D call TRBD1 (6 bases). Germline V gene lookup returns CDR1 MNHEY and CDR2 SVGAGI. Trimming removed 6 bases at V and 1 base at J, with 13 bases between. This CDR3 region has 15 residues. The CDR3 here is CASSLQGGSNQPQHF. The CDR3 DNA sequence: TGTGCCAGCAGCTTACAGGGCGGGAGCAATCAGCCCCAGCATTTT.

The sample holds one count of this clone. The chain couples TRBV7-2 to TRBJ2-1, with TRBD2 matching over 9 bases. From germline, CDR1 is SGHTA and CDR2 FQGNSA. Trimming removed 1 base from V and 15 bases from J; junction bases left unmatched: 10. The CDR3 extends over 14 amino acids. The CDR3 DNA follows: TGTGCCAGCAGCTTAGAGAGCGGGGGGAAAAGCCGGTTCTTC. It specifies CASSLESGGKSRFF. The whole variable domain, remainder taken from reference TRBV7-2 and TRBJ2-1, is GAGVSQSPSNKVTEKGKDVELRCDPISGHTALYWYRQSLGQGLEFLIYFQGNSAPDKSGLPSDRFSAERTGGSVSTLTIQRTQQEDSAVYLCASSLESGGKSRFFGPGTRLTVL.

The table lists this clone with a count of one. This chain uses TRBV5-1 with TRBJ1-6, with TRBD1 identical over 11 bases. After removal of 4 bases from V and 6 bases from J, the junction contained 9 bases not matched to a gene. The CDR3 runs to 17 residues. The germline CDR1 and CDR2 sequences are SGHRS and YFSETQ. Written as DNA, the CDR3 is TGCGCCAGCAGCATCGGGACAGGGGGACGGTCTAATTCACCCCTCCACTTT. This translates into CASSIGTGGRSNSPLHF.

The chain recombines TRBV11-1 with TRBJ2-1; D is ambiguous. CDR3 length: 15 residues. Trimming stripped 5 bases from V and 0 bases from J, with 11 bases between. The germline gives CDR1 SGHAT, CDR2 FQDESV (reference sequence). The CDR3 protein is CASSPTPSSYNEQFF. As DNA, the CDR3 is TGTGCCAGCAGCCCGACCCCGAGCTCCTACAATGAGCAGTTCTTC.

The chain carries TRBV5-1 and TRBJ1-1; TRBD1 might be the D (5 bases). The CDR3 contains 15 residues. V lost 0 bases to trimming and J lost 2 bases, with 11 bases between them. Germline assignment: CDR1 SGHRS and CDR2 YFSETQ. CDR3: CASSLVSGVNTEAFF. In DNA form, the CDR3 reads TGCGCCAGCAGCTTGGTTTCGGGGGTCAACACTGAAGCTTTCTTT.

The chain combines TRBV4-3 with TRBJ2-1; 8 bases line up with TRBD1. Per germline, CDR1 LGHNA and CDR2 YSLEER. With V trimmed by 4 bases and J by 5 bases, 7 bases remained unmatched. This CDR3 has 15 amino acids. CDR3 sequence (DNA): TGCGCCAGCAGCCTAGGGACAGGTCGAAACAATGAGCAGTTCTTC. Encoded protein: CASSLGTGRNNEQFF.

V is TRBV30 and J is TRBJ2-7; tentative D call: TRBD1 (6 bases). The CDR3 loop spans 13 amino acids. CDR1 and CDR2 (germline): GTSNPN, SVGIG (reference sequence). V was shortened by 7 bases and J by 0 bases, with 13 bases between the two germline ends. CDR3: CAYLGAASYEQYF. In DNA, the CDR3 is TGTGCCTATTTGGGGGCCGCCTCCTACGAGCAGTACTTC.